This record concerns one T cell receptor beta chain sequence. The assay was immunoSEQ multiplex PCR, and TCRdb's table has in-frame clones only and misses some. The table has tens of thousands of clones, over 70% seen once. These data belong to a study of technical replicates of blood from a handful of donors. From germline, CDR1 is LNHDA and CDR2 SQIVND (reference sequence). The CDR3 is 15 residues long. V lost 4 bases to trimming and J lost 8 bases; unmatched junction nucleotides: 11. J is TRBJ1-2 and V is TRBV19; TRBD1 agrees at 9 bases. This TCR came from a human donor in good health. Some clones in this sample may be carry-over from other donors' samples. The sample taken for sequencing was PBMCs. CDR3 residues: CASSSHGTGPGGYTF. The CDR3 DNA follows: TGTGCCAGTAGTAGTCACGGGACAGGGCCGGGGGGCTACACCTTC.